A selection of T cell receptor beta chains follows, all from one sample in a study of cytomegalovirus exposure and HLA in healthy donors. Clones were read by immunoSEQ multiplex PCR, and TCRdb kept only the in-frame ones, dropping some. The sample has some 110,000 clones; 65% to 75% are singletons. The sequencing input was PBMCs. The receptors derive from a man aged 25-40 years in good health and CMV-seropositive. Both conserved end residues are part of each CDR3. A D gene is named only where the DNA matches it firmly. The listing skips clone size in some rows; elsewhere it reads once, few, many or a size class.

>13|-|TRBJ2-3|TRBV7-9|-
CASSFLFTDTQYF
TGTGCCAGCAGCTTCCTTTTCACAGATACGCAGTATTTT
>14|-|TRBJ1-4|TRBV19|-
CASTPGSTNEKLFF
TGTGCCAGTACTCCGGGGTCAACTAATGAAAAACTGTTTTTT
>15|TRBD1|TRBJ2-3|TRBV7-9|-
CASSLGDNRGDTQYF
TGTGCCAGCAGCTTAGGGGATAACAGGGGAGATACGCAGTATTTT
>14|-|TRBJ2-3|TRBV14|-
CASSLMTGADTQYF
TGTGCCAGCAGCCTTATGACAGGAGCAGATACGCAGTATTTT
>16|-|TRBJ1-1|TRBV7-2|-
CASSLLGPGANTEAFF
TGTGCCAGCAGCTTATTGGGTCCAGGGGCGAACACTGAAGCTTTCTTT
>16|TRBD1|TRBJ2-7|TRBV27|-
CASSLWGDRGGYEQYF
TGTGCCAGCAGTTTATGGGGGGACAGGGGTGGCTACGAGCAGTACTTC
>13|TRBD1|TRBJ2-7|TRBV7-2|-
CASSRQGVGEQYF
TGTGCCAGCAGCCGACAGGGGGTTGGCGAGCAGTACTTC
>14|TRBD2|TRBJ2-7|TRBV6-5|-
CASRWASGSYEQYF
TGTGCCAGCAGGTGGGCTAGCGGTTCCTACGAGCAGTACTTC
>14|TRBD1|TRBJ1-2|TRBV19|-
CASRDRGQYRGYTF
TGTGCCAGTAGGGACAGGGGGCAGTATCGTGGCTACACCTTC
>19|TRBD2|TRBJ2-3|TRBV19|once
CASRPTGTSQSGFTDTQYF
TGTGCCAGTAGACCCACCGGGACTAGTCAATCCGGCTTCACAGATACGCAGTATTTT
>14|-|TRBJ1-1|TRBV6-1|-
CASSEFPGLAEAFF
TGTGCCAGCAGTGAATTTCCAGGGTTAGCCGAAGCTTTCTTT
>11|-|TRBJ2-7|TRBV28|-
CASRDSYEQYF
TGTGCCTCCAGGGACTCCTACGAGCAGTACTTC
>14|-|TRBJ1-4|TRBV5-1|few
CASSFGGGGEKLFF
TGCGCCAGCAGCTTCGGGGGCGGGGGTGAAAAACTGTTTTTT
>15|-|TRBJ2-2|TRBV9|-
CASSVAVMRTGELFF
TGTGCCAGCAGCGTAGCTGTGATGCGGACCGGGGAGCTGTTTTTT
>16|TRBD2|TRBJ2-1|TRBV19|-
CASSMGGSGGLNEQFF
TGTGCCAGTAGTATGGGGGGGAGCGGGGGGCTAAATGAGCAGTTCTTC
>14|-|TRBJ1-2|TRBV9|-
CASSAGGSRYGYPF
TGTGCCAGCAGCGCCGGGGGTTCGAGGTATGGCTACCCCTTC
>15|-|TRBJ1-3|TRBV5-4|-
CASSSPKEGRNTIYF
TGTGCCAGCAGCTCCCCGAAGGAGGGGCGAAACACCATATATTTT
>13|TRBD2|TRBJ2-1|TRBV7-2|once
CASAGGGYNEQFF
TGTGCCAGCGCCGGGGGGGGTTACAATGAGCAGTTCTTC
>13|TRBD1|TRBJ2-7|TRBV29-1|-
CSVAGTGGNEQYF
TGCAGCGTTGCAGGGACAGGGGGTAACGAGCAGTACTTC
>13|-|TRBJ1-5|TRBV25-1|-
CASSVTGHQPQHF
TGTGCCAGCAGTGTAACAGGCCATCAGCCCCAGCATTTT
>14|-|TRBJ1-1|TRBV27|medium-sized
CASSLTRGGTEAFF
TGTGCCAGCAGTCTAACGAGGGGGGGCACTGAAGCTTTCTTT
>16|TRBD2|TRBJ2-2|TRBV7-3|-
CASSLVAGGNTGELFF
TGTGCCAGCAGCTTGGTAGCGGGGGGGAACACCGGGGAGCTGTTTTTT
>14|-|TRBJ2-3|TRBV15|-
CATSSKRGSDTQYF
TGTGCCACCAGCAGTAAAAGGGGGTCAGATACGCAGTATTTT
>12|-|TRBJ1-1|TRBV19|few
CASSIIQGEAFF
TGTGCCAGTAGTATAATACAGGGTGAAGCTTTCTTT
>14|-|TRBJ2-7|TRBV6-5|-
CASSYVQGTYEQYF
TGTGCCAGCAGTTACGTGCAGGGAACCTACGAGCAGTACTTC
>15|TRBD2|TRBJ2-7|TRBV6-1|few
CASPSRTSGGYEQYF
TGTGCCAGCCCCTCCCGGACTAGCGGGGGATACGAGCAGTACTTC
>13|-|TRBJ1-5|TRBV29-1|-
CSVEVGADQPQHF
TGCAGCGTTGAGGTGGGGGCGGATCAGCCCCAGCATTTT
>11|TRBD2|TRBJ2-1|TRBV2|once
CASTVAGLGIF
TGTGCCAGCACGGTAGCGGGCCTGGGGATCTTC
>13|TRBD1|TRBJ1-2|TRBV5-1|-
CASSPGTGYGYTF
TGCGCCAGCAGCCCGGGGACAGGCTATGGCTACACCTTC
>12|-|TRBJ2-1|TRBV2|-
CASSRSYNEQFF
TGTGCCAGCAGCCGCTCCTACAATGAGCAGTTCTTC
>14|-|TRBJ2-5|TRBV7-2|-
CASSLINGQETQYF
TGTGCCAGCAGCTTAATAAACGGTCAAGAGACCCAGTACTTC
>13|-|TRBJ1-5|TRBV2|-
CASRETGPQPQHF
TGTGCCAGCAGAGAGACAGGCCCCCAGCCCCAGCATTTT
>15|-|TRBJ2-7|TRBV12-2|-
CASRGRGDKSYEQYF
TGTGCAAGTCGCGGACGCGGGGATAAGTCCTACGAGCAGTACTTC
>12|-|TRBJ2-2|TRBV9|-
CASSQNTGELFF
TGTGCCAGCAGCCAGAACACCGGGGAGCTGTTTTTT
>18|TRBD1|TRBJ1-6|TRBV28|-
CASSSRDRASSYNSPLHF
TGTGCCAGCAGTTCTCGGGACAGGGCGAGCTCCTATAATTCACCCCTCCACTTT
>14|-|TRBJ2-2|TRBV19|-
CASRGGSFTGELFF
TGTGCCAGTAGAGGGGGTTCCTTCACCGGGGAGCTGTTTTTT
>13|-|TRBJ1-6|TRBV28|-
CAITRPRDSPLHF
TGTGCCATCACGAGACCGAGGGATTCACCCCTCCACTTT
>15|-|TRBJ2-5|TRBV11-2|-
CASSLEWAAQETQYF
TGTGCCAGCAGCTTAGAATGGGCAGCTCAAGAGACCCAGTACTTC
>14|-|TRBJ1-2|TRBV30|-
CAWSVQVLNYGYTF
TGTGCCTGGAGTGTACAGGTGCTGAACTATGGCTACACCTTC
>17|TRBD1|TRBJ1-1|TRBV4-3|-
CASSQDGTGRMNTEAFF
TGCGCCAGCAGCCAAGATGGGACAGGTAGAATGAACACTGAAGCTTTCTTT
>17|TRBD1|TRBJ1-6|TRBV7-4|few
CASSAYRGPAPNSPLHF
TGTGCCAGCAGCGCCTACAGGGGACCCGCTCCTAATTCACCCCTCCACTTT
>15|-|TRBJ1-4|TRBV7-9|-
CASSLPGATNEKLFF
TGTGCCAGCAGCTTACCGGGTGCAACTAATGAAAAACTGTTTTTT
>13|-|TRBJ2-3|TRBV6-5|few
CASSPPSRGTQYF
TGTGCCAGCAGCCCCCCGAGCCGAGGTACGCAGTATTTT
>15|-|TRBJ1-4|TRBV27|-
CASSRNEIRGEKLFF
TGTGCCAGCAGCCGTAATGAAATTCGGGGTGAAAAACTGTTTTTT
>16|TRBD1|TRBJ2-1|TRBV7-9|-
CASSSPGQAIRYEQFF
TGTGCCAGCAGCTCGCCGGGACAGGCCATCAGGTATGAGCAGTTCTTC
>15|TRBD2|TRBJ2-5|TRBV7-9|-
CASSGGGGPQETQYF
TGTGCCAGCAGCGGCGGGGGGGGGCCCCAAGAGACCCAGTACTTC
>15|TRBD1|TRBJ2-1|TRBV25-1|-
CASSLTGTGFNEQFF
TGTGCCAGCAGTCTAACCGGGACAGGGTTCAATGAGCAGTTCTTC
>12|-|TRBJ1-5|TRBV9|once
CASSTPGQPQHF
TGTGCCAGCAGTACCCCCGGGCAGCCCCAGCATTTT
>16|TRBD2|TRBJ2-2|TRBV13|-
CASSTASGGFAGELFF
TGTGCCAGCAGCACTGCTAGCGGGGGATTCGCCGGGGAGCTGTTTTTT
>15|TRBD2|TRBJ2-5|TRBV5-4|-
CASSFNSGEVKTQYF
TGTGCCAGCAGCTTCAATAGCGGGGAAGTAAAGACCCAGTACTTC
>14|-|TRBJ2-2|TRBV5-1|-
CASSPDTSAGELFF
TGCGCCAGCAGCCCTGACACGTCGGCCGGGGAGCTGTTTTTT
>14|-|TRBJ1-2|TRBV28|-
CASSSPRLGYGYTF
TGTGCCAGCAGTTCCCCACGCCTCGGCTATGGCTACACCTTC